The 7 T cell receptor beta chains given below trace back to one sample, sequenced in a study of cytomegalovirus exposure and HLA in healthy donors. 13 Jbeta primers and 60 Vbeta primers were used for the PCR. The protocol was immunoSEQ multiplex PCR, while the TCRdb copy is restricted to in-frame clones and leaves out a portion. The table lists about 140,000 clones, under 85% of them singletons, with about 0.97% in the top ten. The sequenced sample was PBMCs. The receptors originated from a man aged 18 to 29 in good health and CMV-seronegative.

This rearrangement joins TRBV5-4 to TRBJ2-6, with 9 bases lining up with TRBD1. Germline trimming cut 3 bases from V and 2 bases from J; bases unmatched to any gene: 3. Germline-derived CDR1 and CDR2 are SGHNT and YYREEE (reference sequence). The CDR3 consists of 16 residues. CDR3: CASSSWTGAGANVLTF. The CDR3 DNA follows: TGTGCCAGCAGCTCCTGGACAGGGGCTGGGGCCAACGTCCTGACTTTC. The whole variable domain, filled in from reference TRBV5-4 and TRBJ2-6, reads ETGVTQSPTHLIKTRGQQVTLRCSSQSGHNTVSWYQQALGQGPQFIFQYYREEENGRGNFPPRFSGLQFPNYSSELNVNALELDDSALYLCASSSWTGAGANVLTFGAGSRLTVL.

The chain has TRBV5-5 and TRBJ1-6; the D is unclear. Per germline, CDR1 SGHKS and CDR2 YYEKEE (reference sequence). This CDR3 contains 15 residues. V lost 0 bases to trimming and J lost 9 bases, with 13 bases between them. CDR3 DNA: TGTGCCAGCAGCTTGGACCCACAAAGGAGTTCACCCCTCCACTTT. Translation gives CASSLDPQRSSPLHF.

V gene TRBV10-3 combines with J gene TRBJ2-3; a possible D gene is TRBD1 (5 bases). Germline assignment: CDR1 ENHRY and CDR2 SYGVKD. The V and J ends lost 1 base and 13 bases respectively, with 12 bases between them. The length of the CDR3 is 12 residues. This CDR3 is CAISELGQGKYF. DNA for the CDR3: TGTGCCATCAGTGAGTTGGGGCAGGGAAAGTATTTT.

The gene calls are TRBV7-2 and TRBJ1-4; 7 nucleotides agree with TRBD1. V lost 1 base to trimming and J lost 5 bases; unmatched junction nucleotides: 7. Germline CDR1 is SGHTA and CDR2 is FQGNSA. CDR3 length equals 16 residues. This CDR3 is CASSLGPGGSNEKLFF. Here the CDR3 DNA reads TGTGCCAGCAGCTTAGGCCCAGGGGGTTCCAATGAAAAACTGTTTTTT.

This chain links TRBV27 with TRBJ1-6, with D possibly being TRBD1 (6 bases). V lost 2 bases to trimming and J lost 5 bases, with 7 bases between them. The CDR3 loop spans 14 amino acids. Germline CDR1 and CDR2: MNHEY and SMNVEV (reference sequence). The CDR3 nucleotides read TGTGCCAGCAGTTTACAGGGGAATAATTCACCCCTCCACTTT. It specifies CASSLQGNNSPLHF.

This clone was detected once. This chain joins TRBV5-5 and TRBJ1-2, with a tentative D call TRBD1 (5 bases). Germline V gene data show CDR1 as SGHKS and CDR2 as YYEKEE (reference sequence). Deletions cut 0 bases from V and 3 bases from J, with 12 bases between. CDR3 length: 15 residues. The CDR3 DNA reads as TGTGCCAGCAGCTTGGGCGGGGAGGGGTACTATGGCTACACCTTC. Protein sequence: CASSLGGEGYYGYTF.

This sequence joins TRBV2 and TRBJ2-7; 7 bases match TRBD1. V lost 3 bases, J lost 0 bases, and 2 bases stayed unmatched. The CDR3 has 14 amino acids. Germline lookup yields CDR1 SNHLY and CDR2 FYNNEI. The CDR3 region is CASSEDRISYEQYF. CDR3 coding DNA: TGTGCCAGCAGTGAGGACAGGATCTCCTACGAGCAGTACTTC.